Each of the 10 T cell receptor beta chains below was sequenced from the same sample in a study of T cells after yellow fever vaccination. TCRdb re-called the 5' RACE reads through MiXCR, storing one row per CDR3 protein. The table records tens of thousands of distinct CDR3 sequences, 6% to 8.5% of them present only once. Sequencing was performed on PBMCs, either bulk or a sorted T-cell subset (CD4+, CD8+, memory, or dextramer-sorted; not recorded which), taken on the day of the first yellow fever vaccination. Every receptor here comes from a man between 18 and 35 years old who received the YFV17D yellow fever vaccine.

This clonotype was observed at least ten times. The chain carries TRBV20-1 and TRBJ2-3; D possibly corresponds to TRBD2 (5 bases). Between the trimmed V and J ends, which lost 2 bases and 1 base, there was a span of 19 bases. CDR1 and CDR2 (germline): DFQATT, SNEGSKA (reference sequence). The CDR3 length is 17 residues. In DNA form, the CDR3 reads TGCAGTGCTAGAAGTCCAGGATTCAAGGGAGGCACAGATACGCAGTATTTT. Amino acids: CSARSPGFKGGTDTQYF.

This clonotype was detected many times. The chain links TRBV6-1 to TRBJ2-2; D gene unclear. The germline V gene encodes CDR1 MNHNS and CDR2 SASEGT. The CDR3 sequence is 13 residues long. CDR3 coding DNA: TGTGCGAAGTCCTGGACCAACACCGGGGAGCTGTTTTTT. This codes for CAKSWTNTGELFF.

A few counts support this clonotype. The rearrangement uses TRBV6-6 and TRBJ1-6; 7 nucleotides agree with TRBD1. Germline CDR1 and CDR2: MNHNY and SVGAGI (reference sequence). The CDR3 runs to 13 residues. V lost 5 bases, J lost 7 bases, and 2 bases stayed unmatched. Written as DNA, the CDR3 is TGTGCCAGCAGTACAGGGGCGAATTCACCCCTCCACTTT. This gives the protein CASSTGANSPLHF.

The chain's CDR3 is CSAELGNTGELFF. The DNA of the CDR3 is TGCAGTGCTGAACTCGGAAACACCGGGGAGCTGTTTTTT. This chain joins TRBV20-1 and TRBJ2-2; D is unclear. Germline V CDR1 and CDR2: DFQATT, SNEGSKA (reference sequence). Trimming cost V 5 bases and J 2 bases, with 9 bases left between them. The CDR3 sequence is 13 residues long.

This clonotype has a count of ten or more. The chain is built from TRBV5-4 and TRBJ1-1, with D possibly matching TRBD1 (6 bases). V lost 6 bases to trimming and J lost 7 bases, with 16 bases between them. The CDR3 is made up of 13 amino acids. CDR1 is SGHNT, CDR2 YYREEE, per germline (reference sequence). The CDR3 sequence is CASTLTGQFEAFF. The CDR3 coding sequence is TGTGCCAGCACCCTGACCGGACAGTTTGAAGCTTTCTTT.

This clonotype counts as medium-sized. The rearrangement links TRBV20-1 to TRBJ2-3, with a tentative D call TRBD2 (6 bases). This CDR3 has 15 residues. Germline CDR1 and CDR2: DFQATT and SNEGSKA (reference sequence). Deletions cut 3 bases from V and 4 bases from J, with 17 bases between. The CDR3 spells CSARADYSFADTQYF. The CDR3, as DNA: TGCAGTGCTAGGGCGGACTATAGTTTTGCAGATACGCAGTATTTT.

The sample holds a few counts of this clonotype. V gene TRBV7-2 combines with J gene TRBJ1-2; a weak D match, TRBD1 (5 bases). The CDR3 is 13 amino acids. The germline CDR1 and CDR2 sequences are SGHTA and FQGNSA. Trimming pared 1 base from V and 6 bases from J, leaving 9 bases between. The chain's CDR3 is CASSLGPGNGYTF. CDR3 DNA sequence: TGTGCCAGCAGCTTAGGGCCAGGGAATGGCTACACCTTC.

The sample holds many counts of this clonotype. The gene calls are TRBV4-2 and TRBJ2-7; possibly TRBD1 for D (5 bases). V lost 4 bases and J lost 1, with 8 bases in between. The CDR3 is 13 amino acids. Germline values: CDR1 LGHNA, CDR2 YNFKEQ. CDR3 region: CASSPDTSYEQYF. In nucleotides, the CDR3 is TGTGCCAGCAGCCCGGACACATCCTACGAGCAGTACTTC.

The rearrangement uses TRBV2 and TRBJ2-7; TRBD1 might be the D (5 bases). V was cut by 3 bases and J by 4 bases, with 19 bases left in between. From germline, CDR1 is SNHLY and CDR2 FYNNEI. CDR3 length: 16 amino acids. In DNA, the CDR3 is TGTGCCAGCAGTGAGGGGCTGAATAACTTCGTTTACGAGCAGTACGTC. It encodes CASSEGLNNFVYEQYV.

This clonotype was counted many times. The chain combines TRBV5-6 with TRBJ2-3; D ambiguous. Germline V gene sequence: CDR1 SGHDT, CDR2 YYEEEE. The CDR3 extends over 13 amino acids. V lost 4 bases and J 2 bases, leaving 8 bases between the germline ends. CDR3 sequence (DNA): TGTGCCAGCAGCGCCACGGCCACAGATACGCAGTATTTT. This codes for CASSATATDTQYF.